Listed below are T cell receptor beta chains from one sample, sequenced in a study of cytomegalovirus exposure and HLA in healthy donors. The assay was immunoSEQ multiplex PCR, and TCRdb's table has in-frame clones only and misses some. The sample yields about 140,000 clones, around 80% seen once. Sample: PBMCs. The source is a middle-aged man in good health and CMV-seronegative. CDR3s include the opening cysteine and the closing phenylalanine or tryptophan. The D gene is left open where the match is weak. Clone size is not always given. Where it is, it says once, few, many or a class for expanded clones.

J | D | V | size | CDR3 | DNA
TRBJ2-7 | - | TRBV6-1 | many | CASSKTGLGEQYF | TGTGCCAGCAGTAAGACAGGACTGGGCGAGCAGTACTTC
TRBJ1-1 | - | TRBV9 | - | CASSTTKNTEAFF | TGTGCCAGCAGCACTACCAAGAACACTGAAGCTTTCTTT
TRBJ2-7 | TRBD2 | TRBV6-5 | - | CASSYSQGLASSEQYF | TGTGCCAGCAGTTACTCGCAAGGACTAGCGTCCTCCGAGCAGTACTTC
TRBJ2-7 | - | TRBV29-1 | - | CSVESGQPDSYEQYF | TGCAGCGTTGAATCCGGGCAGCCGGACTCCTACGAGCAGTACTTC
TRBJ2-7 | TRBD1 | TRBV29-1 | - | CSVEATGLNEQYF | TGCAGCGTTGAAGCGACAGGGTTAAACGAGCAGTACTTC
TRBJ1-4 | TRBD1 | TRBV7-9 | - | CASSLGQGNSEKLFF | TGTGCCAGCAGCTTAGGACAGGGCAATTCTGAAAAACTGTTTTTT
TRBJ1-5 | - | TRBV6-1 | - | CASSGPGGGNQPQHF | TGTGCCAGCAGTGGGCCCGGGGGTGGCAATCAGCCCCAGCATTTT
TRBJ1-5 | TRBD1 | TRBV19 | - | CASTHNRGNQPQHF | TGTGCCAGTACCCACAACAGGGGAAATCAGCCCCAGCATTTT
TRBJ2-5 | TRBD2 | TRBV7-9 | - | CASSLARLAGEIQETQYF | TGTGCCAGCAGCTTAGCGAGACTAGCGGGGGAAATCCAAGAGACCCAGTACTTC
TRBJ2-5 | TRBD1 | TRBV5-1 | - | CASSWDRATRWETQYF | TGCGCCAGCAGCTGGGACAGGGCTACCCGTTGGGAGACCCAGTACTTC
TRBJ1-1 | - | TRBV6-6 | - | CASSQTTGTEAFF | TGTGCCAGCAGTCAAACTACCGGTACCGAAGCTTTCTTT
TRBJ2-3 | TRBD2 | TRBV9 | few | CASSVPREIGGGGDTQYF | TGTGCCAGCAGCGTACCCCGAGAGATTGGCGGGGGGGGCGATACGCAGTATTTT
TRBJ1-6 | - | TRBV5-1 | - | CASSSLGGVNNSPLHF | TGCGCCAGCAGCTCACTAGGGGGGGTGAATAATTCACCCCTCCACTTT
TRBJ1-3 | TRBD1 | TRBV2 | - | CASAGGAHGNTIYF | TGTGCCAGCGCAGGGGGCGCACATGGAAACACCATATATTTT
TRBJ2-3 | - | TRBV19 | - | CASSMPSGLYTDTQYF | TGTGCCAGTAGTATGCCCAGCGGACTTTACACAGATACGCAGTATTTT
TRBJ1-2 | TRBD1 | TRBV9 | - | CASGEGQGYGYTF | TGTGCCAGCGGAGAGGGACAGGGCTATGGCTACACCTTC
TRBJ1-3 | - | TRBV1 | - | CTSSQDYCYSGNTIYF | TGCACCAGCAGCCAAGACTATTGTTACTCTGGAAACACCATATATTTT
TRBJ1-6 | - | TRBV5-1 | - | CASSLAGPEWGDSPLHF | TGCGCCAGCAGCTTGGCCGGACCGGAATGGGGGGATTCACCCCTCCACTTT
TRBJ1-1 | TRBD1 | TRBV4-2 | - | CASSRGTGGLNTEAFF | TGTGCCAGCAGCCGGGGTACAGGGGGCCTGAACACTGAAGCTTTCTTT
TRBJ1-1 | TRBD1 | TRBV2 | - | CASRGQAGMRDTEAFF | TGTGCCAGCAGAGGACAGGCTGGGATGAGGGACACTGAAGCTTTCTTT
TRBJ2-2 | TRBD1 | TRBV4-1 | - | CASSHRQGIPGELFF | TGCGCCAGCAGCCATCGACAGGGGATCCCCGGGGAGCTGTTTTTT
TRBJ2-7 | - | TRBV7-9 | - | CASSLSRGADEQYF | TGTGCCAGCAGCCTTAGTCGCGGGGCCGACGAGCAGTACTTC
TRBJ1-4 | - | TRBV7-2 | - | CATRLTGLSSEKLFF | TGTGCCACCCGACTTACAGGGTTAAGTAGTGAAAAACTGTTTTTT
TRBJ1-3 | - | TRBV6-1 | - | CASSARQAGSGNTIYF | TGTGCCAGCAGTGCTCGACAGGCCGGCTCTGGAAACACCATATATTTT
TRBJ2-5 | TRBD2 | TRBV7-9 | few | CASSLGTSGGLKTQYF | TGTGCCAGCAGCTTGGGGACTAGCGGGGGGTTAAAGACCCAGTACTTC
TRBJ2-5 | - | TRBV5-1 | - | CASSPRTGQETQYF | TGCGCCAGCAGCCCCCGGACTGGGCAAGAGACCCAGTACTTC
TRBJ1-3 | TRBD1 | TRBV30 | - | CAWSTGGDGNTIYF | TGTGCCTGGAGTACAGGGGGCGATGGAAACACCATATATTTT
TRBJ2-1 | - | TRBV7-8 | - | CASNEQGRANEQFF | TGTGCCAGCAATGAGCAAGGGAGAGCCAATGAGCAGTTCTTC
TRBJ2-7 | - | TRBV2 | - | CASSVGGRYEQYF | TGTGCCAGCAGTGTGGGGGGACGCTACGAGCAGTACTTC
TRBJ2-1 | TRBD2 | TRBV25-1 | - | CASSETSPSPTYEQFF | TGTGCCAGCAGTGAGACTAGCCCCTCTCCCACCTATGAGCAGTTCTTC
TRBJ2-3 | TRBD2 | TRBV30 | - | CACSGTSTDTQYF | TGTGCCTGTAGCGGGACTAGCACAGATACGCAGTATTTT
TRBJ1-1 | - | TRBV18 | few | CASSPQGNTEAFF | TGTGCCAGCTCACCGCAGGGGAACACTGAAGCTTTCTTT
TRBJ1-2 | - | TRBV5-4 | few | CASSLGAGNYGYTF | TGTGCCAGCAGCTTGGGAGCGGGGAACTATGGCTACACCTTC